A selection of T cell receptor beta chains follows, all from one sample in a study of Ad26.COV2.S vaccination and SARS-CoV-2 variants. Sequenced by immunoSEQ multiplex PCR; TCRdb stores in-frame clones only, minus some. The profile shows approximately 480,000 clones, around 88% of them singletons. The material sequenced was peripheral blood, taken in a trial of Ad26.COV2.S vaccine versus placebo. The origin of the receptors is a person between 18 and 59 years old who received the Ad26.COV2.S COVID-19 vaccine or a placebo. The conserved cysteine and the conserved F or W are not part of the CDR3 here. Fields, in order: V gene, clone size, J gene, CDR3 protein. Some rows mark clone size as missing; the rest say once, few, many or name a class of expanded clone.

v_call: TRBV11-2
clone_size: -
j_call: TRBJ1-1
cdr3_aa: ASSFGSASRGTEAF

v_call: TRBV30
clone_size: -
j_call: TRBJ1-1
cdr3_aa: AWRGYTEAF

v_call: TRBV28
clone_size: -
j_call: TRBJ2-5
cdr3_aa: ASSSRTSGLERETQY

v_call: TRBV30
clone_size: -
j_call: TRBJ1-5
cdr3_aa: AWRGRLDQPQH

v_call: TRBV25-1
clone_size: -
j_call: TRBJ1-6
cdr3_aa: ASRGQGGNSPLH

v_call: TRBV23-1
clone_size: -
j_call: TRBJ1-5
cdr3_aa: ASSQRLGNNQPQH

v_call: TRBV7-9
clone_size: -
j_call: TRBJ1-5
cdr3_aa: ASSFWTGGLTNQPQH

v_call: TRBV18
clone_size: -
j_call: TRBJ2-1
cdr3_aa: ASSPEGGNEQF

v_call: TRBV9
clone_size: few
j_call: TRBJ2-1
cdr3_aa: ASSARTGRGNEQF

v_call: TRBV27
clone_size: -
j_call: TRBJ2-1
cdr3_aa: ASSLSLVGVTYEQF

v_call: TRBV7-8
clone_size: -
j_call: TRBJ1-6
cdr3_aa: ASSRGQGITPLH

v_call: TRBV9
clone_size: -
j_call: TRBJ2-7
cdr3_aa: ASSAGGVAYEQY

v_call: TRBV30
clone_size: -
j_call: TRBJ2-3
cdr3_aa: AWSIQELTDTQY

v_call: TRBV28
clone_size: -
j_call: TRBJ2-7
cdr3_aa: ASRHLPYEQY

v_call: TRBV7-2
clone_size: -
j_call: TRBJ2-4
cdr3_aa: ASSSDPTGGRAKNIQY

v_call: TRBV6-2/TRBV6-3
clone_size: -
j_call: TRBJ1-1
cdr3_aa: ASSSPSRGQNTEAF

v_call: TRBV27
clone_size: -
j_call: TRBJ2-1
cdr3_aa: ASSHPRGLGNNEQF

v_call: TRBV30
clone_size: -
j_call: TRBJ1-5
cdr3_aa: AWSVGGGQPQH

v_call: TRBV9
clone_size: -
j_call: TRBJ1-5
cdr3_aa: ASRPERDQPQH

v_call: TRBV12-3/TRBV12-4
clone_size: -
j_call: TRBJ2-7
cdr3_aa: ASTTGTFEGQY

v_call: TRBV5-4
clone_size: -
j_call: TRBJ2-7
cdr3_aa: ASRPESSYEQY

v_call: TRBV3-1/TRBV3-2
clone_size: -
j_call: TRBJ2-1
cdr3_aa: ASSRSGTSRDEQF

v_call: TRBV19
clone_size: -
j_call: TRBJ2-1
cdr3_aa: ASSIDLGRRGNEQF

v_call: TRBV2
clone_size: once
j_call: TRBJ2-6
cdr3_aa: ASTRTERSGANVLT

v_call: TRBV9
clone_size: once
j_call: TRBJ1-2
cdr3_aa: ASRGDRIYGYT

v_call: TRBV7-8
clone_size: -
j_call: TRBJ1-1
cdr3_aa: ASSFVAAPAF

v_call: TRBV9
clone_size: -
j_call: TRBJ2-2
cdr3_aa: ASSAQPGGTGELF

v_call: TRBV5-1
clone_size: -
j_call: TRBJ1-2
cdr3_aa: ASSAGTGYT

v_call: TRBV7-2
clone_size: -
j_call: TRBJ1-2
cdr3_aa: ASSLDGSAYGYT

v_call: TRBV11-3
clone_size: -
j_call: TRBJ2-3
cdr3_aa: ASSLGTGDTDTQY

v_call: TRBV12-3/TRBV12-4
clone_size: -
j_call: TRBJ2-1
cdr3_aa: ASSLRYEDEQF

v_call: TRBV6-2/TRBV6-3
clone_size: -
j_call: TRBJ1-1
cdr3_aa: ASSGHGSVDTEAF

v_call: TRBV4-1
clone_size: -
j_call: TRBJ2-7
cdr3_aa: ASSLGGGPYEQY

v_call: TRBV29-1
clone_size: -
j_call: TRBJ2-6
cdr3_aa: SVEAYGTGGSGANVLT

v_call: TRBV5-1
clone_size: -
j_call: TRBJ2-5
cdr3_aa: ASSIGQDVGTQY

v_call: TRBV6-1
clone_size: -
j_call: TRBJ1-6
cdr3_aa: ASSEGPLNSPLH

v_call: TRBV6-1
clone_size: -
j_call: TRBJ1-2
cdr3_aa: ASSEWGYT

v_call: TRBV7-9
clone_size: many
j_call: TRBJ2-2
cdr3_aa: ASSLGTGRTGELF

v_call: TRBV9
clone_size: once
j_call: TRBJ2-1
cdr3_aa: ASSLSGSSAYNEQF

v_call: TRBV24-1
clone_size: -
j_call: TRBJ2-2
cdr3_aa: ATSDSENRTGELF

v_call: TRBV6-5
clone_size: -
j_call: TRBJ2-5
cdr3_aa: ASSYSNRGRETQY

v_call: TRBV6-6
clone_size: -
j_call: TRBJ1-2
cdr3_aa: ASSEDGPYGYT

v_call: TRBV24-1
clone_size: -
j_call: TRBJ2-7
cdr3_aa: ATSDRQGTSPYEQY

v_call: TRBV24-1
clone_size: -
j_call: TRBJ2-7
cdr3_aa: ATSPTGTGSYEQY

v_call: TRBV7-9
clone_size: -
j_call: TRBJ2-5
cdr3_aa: ASAKDRPSQETQY

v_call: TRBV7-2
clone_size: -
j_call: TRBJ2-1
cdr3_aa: ASSLQRARAHEQF

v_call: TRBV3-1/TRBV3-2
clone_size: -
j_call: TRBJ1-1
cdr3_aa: ASSPRVGFGTEAF

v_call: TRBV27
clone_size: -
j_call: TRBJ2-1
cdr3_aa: ASSLYNEQF

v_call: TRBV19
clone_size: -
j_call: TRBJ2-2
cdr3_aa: ASRRAPGELF

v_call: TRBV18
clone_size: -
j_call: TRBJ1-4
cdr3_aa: ASGDEKLF

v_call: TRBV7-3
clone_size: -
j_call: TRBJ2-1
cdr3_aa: ASSESLGSYNEQF